This T cell receptor (beta chain) was captured in a study of low-dose radiotherapy and immunotherapy resistance in tumors. The time point: before trial treatment. Treatment combined nivolumab, ipilimumab, aspirin, low-dose cyclophosphamide and low-dose radiotherapy in a dose-escalation trial. First-strand cDNA relied on TRAV- and TRBV-specific primers spanning alpha and beta chains. The PCR that amplified TCRs ran for 20 cycles, relying on a constant-region primer and a V-primer adapter. TCRdb called the reads again in MiXCR, with one record for every CDR3 protein. Among some 71,000 distinct CDR3 sequences listed, around 30% were seen once. V gave up 3 bases and J gave up 2 bases, with 10 bases separating them. CDR3 length: 14 amino acids. Germline values: CDR1 LNHDA, CDR2 SQIVND (reference sequence).

The source was PBMCs, collected before treatment. The gene calls are TRBV19 and TRBJ2-5, with D perhaps matching TRBD1 or TRBD2 (5 bases each). This receptor was identified in a female donor with ovarian cancer. CDR3 amino acids: CASSIGAAQETQYF. The CDR3 DNA reads TGTGCCAGTAGTATCGGGGCGGCGCAAGAGACCCAGTACTTC.